Listed here are 6 T cell receptor beta chains from one sample, sequenced in a study of memory CD4+ T cells and cytomegalovirus serostatus. Libraries were prepared by immunoSEQ multiplex PCR; TCRdb keeps only in-frame clonotypes and omits some of them. The sample consists of some 50,000 clones, roughly 72% of them appearing once. The sort gate was single viable CD3+CD4+CD8-CD45RO+ cells for memory CD4+ T cells. Sequenced: memory CD4+ T cells from blood. Receptors were obtained from an adult in good health and CMV-seronegative.

The genes are TRBV7-6 and TRBJ1-3; D gene unclear. The germline V gene has CDR1 SGHVS and CDR2 FNYEAQ. The CDR3 consists of 16 residues. Trimming shortened V by 4 bases and J by 1 base, and 14 bases separated the two germline ends. The CDR3 is CASSSRRARSGNTIYF. The DNA for the CDR3 is TGTGCCAGCAGCTCCCGGCGGGCTAGGTCTGGAAACACCATATATTTT.

The V and J genes are TRBV5-1 and TRBJ1-1; 8 bases map to TRBD1. Trimming removed 2 bases from V and 4 bases from J; junction bases left unmatched: 4. The V gene's germline CDR1 is SGHRS and CDR2 YFSETQ. The length of the CDR3 is 14 residues. CDR3 sequence (DNA): TGCGCCAGCAGCTTATACAGGGGGATCACTGAAGCTTTCTTT. This translates into CASSLYRGITEAFF.

The chain employs TRBV19 and TRBJ1-1; D is undetermined. Germline V gene data show CDR1 as LNHDA and CDR2 as SQIVND (reference sequence). The V gene lost 5 bases and the J gene lost 6 bases, with 13 bases spanning the gap. The CDR3 has 13 amino acids. CDR3 DNA sequence: TGTGCCAGTAGTTCACTTCGGGTGGCTGAAGCTTTCTTT. Translated: CASSSLRVAEAFF.

The rearrangement links TRBV5-6 to TRBJ2-7; no clear D. CDR1 SGHDT and CDR2 YYEEEE come from the germline V gene. With 4 bases removed from V and 0 bases from J, the gap between germline ends came to 11 bases. This CDR3 has 14 residues. The DNA for the CDR3 is TGTGCCAGCAGCCCTGGCTTGAGCTCCTACGAGCAGTACTTC. Encoded protein: CASSPGLSSYEQYF.

This clone was found once. J is TRBJ1-1 and V is TRBV6-5, with D perhaps TRBD1 (5 bases). CDR3 length: 16 amino acids. V lost 6 bases and J lost 1, with 18 bases in between. Per the germline V gene, CDR1 is MNHEY and CDR2 is SVGAGI. The CDR3 sequence: CASSYRGVGRNTEAFF. DNA for the CDR3: TGTGCCAGCAGCTACCGGGGGGTCGGTAGGAACACTGAAGCTTTCTTT.

The V gene is TRBV5-6, the J gene TRBJ2-5; 9 bases map to TRBD1. V gave up 2 bases and J gave up 6 bases; unmatched junction bases: 14. This CDR3 has 17 residues. Germline CDR1 is SGHDT and CDR2 is YYEEEE. The CDR3 DNA reads as TGTGCCAGCAGCTTACCGGCTACAGGGGGCTTACAAAAGACCCAGTACTTC. Translation gives CASSLPATGGLQKTQYF.